The 23 T cell receptor beta chains below were found in one sample sequenced in a study of blood T cell repertoires in COVID-19 (dated by TCRdb to the early 2020s). The library was generated by the immunoSEQ multiplex PCR assay. This is the immuneACCESS table as TCRdb keeps it, with only in-frame sequences that have V and J called. A part of the clones is gone; compared with another copy, unresolved V genes explain less than half, and the rest is unexplained. Here the sample has 180,000 or so clones; around nine tenths occur a single time. Of the sample, 1.6% is held by the ten largest clones. Sequenced input: peripheral blood. Source of these receptors: a man between 18 and 35 years old with active or convalescent COVID-19.

The chain joins TRBV30 to TRBJ1-1; D call uncertain. The V and J ends lost 1 base and 0 bases respectively, with 6 bases between them. The CDR3 is 13 residues long. Germline CDR1 GTSNPN, CDR2 SVGIG (reference sequence). CDR3 coding DNA: TGTGCCTGGAGTGAACCGGTGAACACTGAAGCTTTCTTT. This gives the protein CAWSEPVNTEAFF.

The J gene is TRBJ2-3, the V gene TRBV20-1, with D tentatively TRBD2 (5 bases). The V gene lost 3 bases and the J gene lost 2 bases, with 9 bases spanning the gap. Germline CDR1 reads DFQATT; CDR2 reads SNEGSKA (reference sequence). The CDR3 has 13 residues. The CDR3 sequence is CSASSGITDTQYF. The CDR3 nucleotides read TGCAGTGCTAGTTCCGGGATCACAGATACGCAGTATTTT.

The V and J genes are TRBV7-8 and TRBJ2-3; D perhaps matches TRBD1 (6 bases). The V end was cut by 0 bases, the J end by 8 bases, with 12 bases between. This CDR3 is built from 14 residues. Germline assignment: CDR1 SGHVS and CDR2 FQNEAQ. Here the CDR3 DNA reads TGTGCCAGCAGCTTAGCGCAGGCCAGGGGTACGCAGTATTTT. Its translation: CASSLAQARGTQYF.

The chain is built from TRBV30 and TRBJ2-2; 16 bases are a match to TRBD2. CDR1 and CDR2 from the germline V gene are GTSNPN and SVGIG (reference sequence). CDR3 length: 19 amino acids. Unmatched junction bases numbered 13, after V lost 3 bases and J lost 6 bases. CDR3 coding DNA: TGTGCCTGGAGGCCCCCCGGGACTAGCGGGGGGGCTCGTTCCGGGGAGCTGTTTTTT. It translates to CAWRPPGTSGGARSGELFF.

V is TRBV7-9 and J is TRBJ1-5; TRBD1 might be the D (5 bases). The germline V and J ends were trimmed by 5 bases and 0 bases, with 23 bases remaining between them. This CDR3 is 19 amino acids long. Germline CDR1 and CDR2: SEHNR and FQNEAQ (reference sequence). Written as DNA, the CDR3 is TGTGCCAGCAGCGCCTCTGGGGGGAAGGGATCTTATAGCAATCAGCCCCAGCATTTT. This gives the protein CASSASGGKGSYSNQPQHF.

J is TRBJ1-2 and V is TRBV7-9; the D is unclear. CDR1 and CDR2 (germline): SEHNR, FQNEAQ (reference sequence). Deletions cut 4 bases from V and 2 bases from J, with 17 bases between. The CDR3 is made up of 16 amino acids. The DNA for the CDR3 is TGTGCCAGCAGCTCCAGCACGGCGGAACCGAACTATGGCTACACCTTC. Translated, it gives CASSSSTAEPNYGYTF.

The J gene is TRBJ1-1, the V gene TRBV6-5; D is unclear. With 2 bases removed from V and 2 bases from J, the gap between germline ends came to 6 bases. Germline loops: CDR1 MNHEY, CDR2 SVGAGI. This CDR3 spans 13 amino acids. The DNA of the CDR3 is TGTGCCAGCAGTTACGGGAGCAACACTGAAGCTTTCTTT. Protein: CASSYGSNTEAFF.

The chain has TRBV5-5 and TRBJ2-5, with TRBD2 matching 11 bases. V lost 5 bases to trimming and J lost 2 bases; unmatched junction nucleotides: 11. Germline V CDR1 and CDR2: SGHKS, YYEKEE (reference sequence). The CDR3 consists of 17 residues. For the CDR3, the DNA is TGTGCCAGCAGTCATTCTAGCGGGAGGCCCCCTCAAGAGACCCAGTACTTC. Protein: CASSHSSGRPPQETQYF.

This chain connects TRBV7-9 to TRBJ1-3; D might be TRBD1 (5 bases). Germline V gives CDR1 SEHNR, CDR2 FQNEAQ (reference sequence). Trimming pared 5 bases from V and 0 bases from J, leaving 14 bases between. CDR3 length: 16 residues. DNA for the CDR3: TGTGCCAGCAGCCCCTGGGGGGGAAGCTCTGGAAACACCATATATTTT. This gives the protein CASSPWGGSSGNTIYF. Full variable domain (remainder filled in from reference TRBV7-9 and TRBJ1-3): DTGVSQNPRHKITKRGQNVTFRCDPISEHNRLYWYRQTLGQGPEFLTYFQNEAQLEKSRLLSDRFSAERPKGSFSTLEIQRTEQGDSAMYLCASSPWGGSSGNTIYFGEGSWLTVV.

V gene TRBV29-1 combines with J gene TRBJ2-7, with 13 nucleotides matching TRBD2. Germline CDR1 is SQVTM and CDR2 is ANQGSEA. The CDR3 totals 14 residues. With V trimmed by 4 bases and J by 5 bases, 5 bases remained unmatched. DNA for the CDR3: TGCAGCGTTGTAACTAGCGGGAGGGCAAACGAGCAGTACTTC. This codes for CSVVTSGRANEQYF.

This clone was observed a handful of times. The chain combines TRBV28 with TRBJ1-6; TRBD1 might be the D (5 bases). V lost 2 bases and J 10 bases, leaving 12 bases between the germline ends. CDR3 size: 14 residues. Germline lookup yields CDR1 MDHEN and CDR2 SYDVKM. The CDR3 loop is CASSLGGVVSPLHF. For the CDR3, the DNA is TGTGCCAGCAGTTTAGGGGGGGTGGTCTCACCCCTCCACTTT. Filled out from reference TRBV28 and TRBJ1-6, the complete variable domain reads DVKVTQSSRYLVKRTGEKVFLECVQDMDHENMFWYRQDPGLGLRLIYFSYDVKMKEKGDIPEGYSVSREKKERFSLILESASTNQTSMYLCASSLGGVVSPLHFGNGTRLTVT.

The CDR3 nucleotides read TGCAGCGGGGGACAGGGTGTATTAGGGTGGGGAAACAACAGCCTATATTTT. Translated: CSGGQGVLGWGNNSLYF. V is TRBV29-1 and J is TRBJ1-3; TRBD1 matches at 9 bases. The CDR3 length is 17 residues. In germline, CDR1 is SQVTM, CDR2 ANQGSEA. With V trimmed by 7 bases and J by 14 bases, 27 bases remained unmatched.

The chain combines TRBV2 with TRBJ1-4, with D possibly matching TRBD1 (5 bases). The CDR3 covers 14 residues. The germline V gene encodes CDR1 SNHLY and CDR2 FYNNEI. The V end was cut by 6 bases, the J end by 8 bases, with 16 bases between. CDR3 protein: CASSPEGVGEKLFF. CDR3 bases: TGTGCCAGCAGCCCTGAAGGGGTGGGGGAAAAACTGTTTTTT. The full variable domain, completed using reference TRBV2 and TRBJ1-4, is EPEVTQTPSHQVTQMGQEVILRCVPISNHLYFYWYRQILGQKVEFLVSFYNNEISEKSEIFDDQFSVERPDGSNFTLKIRSTKLEDSAMYFCASSPEGVGEKLFFGSGTQLSVL.

V is TRBV5-1 and J is TRBJ2-1; a weak D match, TRBD2 (6 bases). Looked up from germline, CDR1 is SGHRS and CDR2 is YFSETQ. This CDR3 region has 13 residues. V lost 2 bases and J 10 bases, leaving 13 bases between the germline ends. This chain's CDR3 is CASSLYGSGEQFF. CDR3 coding DNA: TGCGCCAGCAGCTTATACGGGAGCGGGGAGCAGTTCTTC.

The chain combines TRBV3-1 (or the pseudogene TRBV3-2) with TRBJ2-5; weak D call: TRBD2 (6 bases). The V end was cut by 5 bases, the J end by 1 base, with 23 bases between. Germline V gene lookup returns CDR1 LGHDT and CDR2 YNNKEL (reference sequence). This CDR3 contains 18 residues. This CDR3 is CASSDGTEGPKSQETQYF. The DNA for the CDR3 is TGTGCCAGCAGCGACGGGACGGAGGGCCCTAAAAGCCAAGAGACCCAGTACTTC.

The chain recombines TRBV5-1 with TRBJ1-5, with TRBD1 matching 8 bases. Germline-derived CDR1 and CDR2 are SGHRS and YFSETQ. The CDR3 contains 15 residues. V was pared by 4 bases and J by 3 bases, with 6 bases of the junction left unmatched. The DNA of the CDR3 is TGCGCCAGCAGCGACGGGACAGGCTTCAATCAGCCCCAGCATTTT. Translating it yields CASSDGTGFNQPQHF.

The rearrangement uses TRBV7-8 and TRBJ1-4, with D maybe TRBD1 (6 bases). Germline V gives CDR1 SGHVS, CDR2 FQNEAQ. V lost 3 bases to trimming and J lost 5 bases, with 19 bases between them. CDR3 size: 17 residues. The CDR3 DNA sequence: TGTGCCAGCAGCTTTAATACAGGGCTCGGGGACAATGAAAAACTGTTTTTT. This encodes CASSFNTGLGDNEKLFF.

The chain uses TRBV29-1 and TRBJ1-2; 10 bases align to TRBD1. J gave up 4 bases and V 4 bases, and 6 bases lay outside the gene matches. The CDR3 is 14 amino acids. The V gene's germline CDR1 is SQVTM and CDR2 ANQGSEA. This CDR3 is CSVVPGQGSYGYTF. DNA of the CDR3: TGCAGCGTTGTGCCGGGACAGGGGTCCTATGGCTACACCTTC.

CDR3 nucleotides: TGTGCCAGCAGTTACGGGGGCCACAACTATGGCTACACCTTC. It translates to CASSYGGHNYGYTF. The chain joins TRBV6-5 to TRBJ1-2; D is perhaps TRBD1 (6 bases). The V and J ends lost 2 bases and 2 bases respectively, with 9 bases between them. The germline V gene encodes CDR1 MNHEY and CDR2 SVGAGI. The CDR3 sequence is 14 residues long.

The V and J genes are TRBV5-4 and TRBJ2-3, with 10 bases matching TRBD2. With V trimmed by 4 bases and J by 5 bases, 1 base remained unmatched. Germline V CDR1 and CDR2: SGHNT, YYREEE (reference sequence). The CDR3 has 13 amino acids. Here the CDR3 DNA reads TGTGCCAGCAGCCGGACTAGCGGAGATACGCAGTATTTT. Protein product: CASSRTSGDTQYF.

The chain combines TRBV5-1 with TRBJ2-2, with D perhaps matching TRBD2 (5 bases). Trimming stripped 0 bases from V and 2 bases from J, with 8 bases between. The CDR3 has 15 residues. CDR1 is SGHRS, CDR2 YFSETQ, per germline. This CDR3 reads CASSLGTGNTGELFF. For the CDR3, the DNA is TGCGCCAGCAGCTTGGGGACTGGAAACACCGGGGAGCTGTTTTTT.

The CDR3 region has the DNA TGTGCCAGCAGCCCTCTTATGGGGCTGTCGAACACTGAAGCTTTCTTT. Translating it yields CASSPLMGLSNTEAFF. V usage is TRBV9 and J usage is TRBJ1-1; tentative D call: TRBD1 (5 bases). Germline CDR1 reads SGDLS; CDR2 reads YYNGEE. V lost 4 bases and J lost 1, with 17 bases in between. The CDR3 length is 16 residues.

This clone was detected once. The chain is built from TRBV7-9 and TRBJ1-6, with TRBD1 matching over 7 bases. Germline V CDR1 and CDR2: SEHNR, FQNEAQ (reference sequence). CDR3 length: 14 residues. V lost 5 bases to trimming and J lost 7 bases; unmatched junction nucleotides: 5. DNA of the CDR3: TGTGCCAGCAGCCTAGACAGGGAAAATTCACCCCTCCACTTT. Amino acid sequence: CASSLDRENSPLHF.